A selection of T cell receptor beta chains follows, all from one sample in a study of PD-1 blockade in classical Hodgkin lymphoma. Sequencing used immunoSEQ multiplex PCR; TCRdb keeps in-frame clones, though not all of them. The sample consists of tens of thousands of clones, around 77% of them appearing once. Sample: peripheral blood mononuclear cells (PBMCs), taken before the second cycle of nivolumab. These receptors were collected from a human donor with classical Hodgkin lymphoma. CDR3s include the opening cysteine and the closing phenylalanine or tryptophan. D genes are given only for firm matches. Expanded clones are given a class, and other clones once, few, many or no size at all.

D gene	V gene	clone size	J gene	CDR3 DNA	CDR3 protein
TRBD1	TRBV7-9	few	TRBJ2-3	TGTGCCAGCAGCTATACTTGGTCAGGGGGCTTAGCAGATACGCAGTATTTT	CASSYTWSGGLADTQYF
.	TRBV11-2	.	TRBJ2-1	TGTGCCAGCAGCTCGTTTATCTTC	CASSSFIF
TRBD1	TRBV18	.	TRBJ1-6	TGTGCCAGCTCACCAGGGACAGGGGGCAATAATTCACCCCTCCACTTT	CASSPGTGGNNSPLHF
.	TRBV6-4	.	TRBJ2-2	TGTGCCAGCAGTGACTGGGTCGGGGCCCCGAACACCGGGGAGCTGTTTTTT	CASSDWVGAPNTGELFF
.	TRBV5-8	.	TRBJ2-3	TGTGCCAGCAGCTTGGTCGGCCCGACAGATACGCAGTATTTT	CASSLVGPTDTQYF
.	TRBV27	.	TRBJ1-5	TGTGCCAGCAGACCAGGCCTCGGGCAGCCCCAGCATTTT	CASRPGLGQPQHF
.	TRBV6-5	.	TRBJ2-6	TGTGCCAGCAGTTACTCGGAGGGCTCTGGGGCCAACGTCCTGACTTTC	CASSYSEGSGANVLTF
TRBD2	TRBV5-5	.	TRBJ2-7	TGTGCCAGCAGCTGGGGACTAGCGGGAGTCTTCTACGAGCAGTACTTC	CASSWGLAGVFYEQYF
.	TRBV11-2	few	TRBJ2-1	TGTGCCAGCCAGCTGGGAAACAATGAGCAGTTCTTC	CASQLGNNEQFF
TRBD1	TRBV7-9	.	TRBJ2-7	TGTGCCAGCAGCGCATACCGGGACAGGGGGCGATACGAGCAGTACTTC	CASSAYRDRGRYEQYF
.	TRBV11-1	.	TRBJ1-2	TGTGCCAGCATTGAAGGTCTCGAGGGTGGCAATGGCTACACCTTC	CASIEGLEGGNGYTF
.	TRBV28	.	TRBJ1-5	TGTGCCAGCAGTTTAGCCCGGGGGGGTGGTGGCAATCAGCCCCAGCATTTT	CASSLARGGGGNQPQHF
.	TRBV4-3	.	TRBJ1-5	TGCGCCAGCAGCCAAGTGAGGGGGTCGGGTCCGCCCCAGCATTTT	CASSQVRGSGPPQHF
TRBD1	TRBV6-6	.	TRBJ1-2	TGTGCCAGCAGGCCGGGACAGGAATATGGCTACACCTTC	CASRPGQEYGYTF
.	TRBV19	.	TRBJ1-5	TGTGCCAGCAGGGCCCAGCTGGAGCCCCAGCATTTT	CASRAQLEPQHF
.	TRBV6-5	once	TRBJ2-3	TGTGCCAGCAGTTACTTTCTAGGGACCGGCACAGATACGCAGTATTTT	CASSYFLGTGTDTQYF
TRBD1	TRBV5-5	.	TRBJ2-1	TGTGCCAGCAGCTTAACCTACAGGGGGCGTCCAAATGAGCAGTTCTTC	CASSLTYRGRPNEQFF
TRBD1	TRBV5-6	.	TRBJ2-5	TGTGCCAGCAGCTTGTACAGGGGGTTGGAGACCCAGTACTTC	CASSLYRGLETQYF
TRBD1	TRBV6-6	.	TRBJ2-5	TGTGCCAGCAGTTATTCCGGGACAGAAGAGACCCAGTACTTC	CASSYSGTEETQYF
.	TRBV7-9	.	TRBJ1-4	TGTGCCAGCACCCGAGGAAGGGGGGCAGAGGAAAAACTGTTTTTT	CASTRGRGAEEKLFF
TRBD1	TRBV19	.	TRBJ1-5	TGTGCCAGTAGTGGGGAAGACAGGGGCAATCAGCCCCAGCATTTT	CASSGEDRGNQPQHF
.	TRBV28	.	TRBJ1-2	TGTGCCAGCAGTTTAGAAGCGGGCATGGGGAACTATGGCTACACCTTC	CASSLEAGMGNYGYTF
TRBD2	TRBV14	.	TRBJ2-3	TGTGCCAGCAGCCAAGAAGCGGGAGGGCCCTATACGCAGTATTTT	CASSQEAGGPYTQYF
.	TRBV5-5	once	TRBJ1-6	TGTGCCAGCAGCTTTGGGTGGGGGGCCGCAACACCCCTCCACTTT	CASSFGWGAATPLHF
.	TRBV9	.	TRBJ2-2	TGTGCCAGCAGCGTAGTCGGGTCTCGTCGGGGGAACACCGGGGAGCTGTTTTTT	CASSVVGSRRGNTGELFF
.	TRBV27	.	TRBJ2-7	TGTGCCAGCAGTTTTAATAGCCCGGGCTACGAGCAGTACTTC	CASSFNSPGYEQYF
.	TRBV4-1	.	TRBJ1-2	TGCGCCAGCAGCCCCTCCGGGGGGGGTATCTATGGCTACACCTTC	CASSPSGGGIYGYTF
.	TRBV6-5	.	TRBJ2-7	TGTGCCAGCAGTGAATTTTTCGGGCCCGGGGAGCAGTACTTC	CASSEFFGPGEQYF
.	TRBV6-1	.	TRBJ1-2	TGTGCCAGCAGTGAATCCCGATCCGGGGCAAGGGGCTACACCTTC	CASSESRSGARGYTF
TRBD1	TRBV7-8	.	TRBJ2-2	TGTGCCAGCAGCCCTAGGACAGGGGAGGCCGGGGAGCTGTTTTTT	CASSPRTGEAGELFF
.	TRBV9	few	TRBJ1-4	TGTGCCAGCAGCCCCAGCGGAACTAATGAAAAACTGTTTTTT	CASSPSGTNEKLFF
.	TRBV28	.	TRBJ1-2	TGTGCCAGCAGTTCGGGGGGCCATGGCTACACCTTC	CASSSGGHGYTF
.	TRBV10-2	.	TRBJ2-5	TGCGCCAGCAGTGAGCACATTGAATCCCAGTACTTC	CASSEHIESQYF
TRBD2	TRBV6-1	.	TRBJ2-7	TGTGCCAGCAGTGACGAGGCTAGCGGGTCCTACGAGCAGTACTTC	CASSDEASGSYEQYF
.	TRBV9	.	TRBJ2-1	TGTGCCAGCAGCGTAGGTGTTAGCCGACTCGACAATGAGCAGTTCTTC	CASSVGVSRLDNEQFF
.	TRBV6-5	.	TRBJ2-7	TGTGCCAGCAACCCAGTAACAGCGTCCTACGAGCAGTACTTC	CASNPVTASYEQYF
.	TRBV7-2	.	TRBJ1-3	TGTGCCAGCAGCTTAGGGCCGGCAGGACAACTCGGAAACACCATATATTTT	CASSLGPAGQLGNTIYF
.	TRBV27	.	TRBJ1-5	TGTGCCAGCAGCCTGATGCCAAATCAGCCCCAGCATTTT	CASSLMPNQPQHF
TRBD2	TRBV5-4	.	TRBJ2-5	TGTGCCAGCAGCGGCCCCGGGACTAGCGGGGAAAGGGCCCAGTACTTC	CASSGPGTSGERAQYF
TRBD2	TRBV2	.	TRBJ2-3	TGTGCCAGCAGTGAAGGCCGGTGGGAAGCGGGGGCCTTGTACACAGATACGCAGTATTTT	CASSEGRWEAGALYTDTQYF
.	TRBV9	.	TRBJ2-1	TGTGCCAGCAGCGCCTTCCGACAAAGCAATGAGCAGTTCTTC	CASSAFRQSNEQFF
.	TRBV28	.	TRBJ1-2	TGTGCCAGCGGCTCCACCTCTAACTATGGCTACACCTTC	CASGSTSNYGYTF
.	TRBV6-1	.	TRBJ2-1	TGTGCCAGCAACCCGATTTGGTCCTACAATGAGCAGTTCTTC	CASNPIWSYNEQFF
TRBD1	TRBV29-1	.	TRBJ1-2	TGCAGCGCCGAAGGACAGGGGGCTTCTGGCTACACCTTC	CSAEGQGASGYTF
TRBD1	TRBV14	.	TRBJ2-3	TGTGCCAGCAGCCCTCGGGACAGTTCTGCCACAGATACGCAGTATTTT	CASSPRDSSATDTQYF
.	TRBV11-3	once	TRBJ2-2	TGTGCCAGCAGCTTAGATCAGACCGGGGAGCTGTTTTTT	CASSLDQTGELFF
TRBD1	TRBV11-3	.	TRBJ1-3	TGTGCCAGCATCCAGGGTGCCCGGGACAGGAGGCAGGACACCATATATTTT	CASIQGARDRRQDTIYF
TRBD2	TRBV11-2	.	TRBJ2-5	TGTGCCAGCAGCTTAGCGGTGGGCTGGACTAGCCAAGAGACCCAGTACTTC	CASSLAVGWTSQETQYF
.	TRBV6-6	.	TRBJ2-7	TGTGCCAGCAGTTACTCCACTGCCCAAGAGCAGTACTTC	CASSYSTAQEQYF
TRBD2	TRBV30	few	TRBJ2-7	TGTGCCTGGAACGGGGGGAACCCGACTACTGTCTTC	CAWNGGNPTTVF
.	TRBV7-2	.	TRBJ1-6	TGTGCCAGCAGCGCGCAGGGGAGCTCCCATAATTCACCCCTCCACTTT	CASSAQGSSHNSPLHF
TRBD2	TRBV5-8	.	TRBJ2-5	TGTGCCAGCAGCTTGGGCGGGAGGCCACAAGAGACCCAGTACTTC	CASSLGGRPQETQYF
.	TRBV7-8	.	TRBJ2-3	TGTGCCAGCAGCCCAGACACAGATACGCAGTATTTT	CASSPDTDTQYF
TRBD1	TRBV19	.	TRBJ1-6	TGTGCCAGTAGTATCGGACAGGGTTGGTATAATTCACCCCTCCACTTT	CASSIGQGWYNSPLHF
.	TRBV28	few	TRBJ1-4	TGTGCCAGCAGTTTAGGCCTTCGGGGGACTAATGAAAAACTGTTTTTT	CASSLGLRGTNEKLFF
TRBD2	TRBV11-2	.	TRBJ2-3	TGTGCCAGCAGCTTAGATGTCCTAGCGGGGGAGCGAGGATCCACAGATACGCAGTATTTT	CASSLDVLAGERGSTDTQYF
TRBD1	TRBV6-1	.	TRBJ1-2	TGTGCCAGCCGACCAGGACAGGGCGGCTATGGCTACACCTTC	CASRPGQGGYGYTF